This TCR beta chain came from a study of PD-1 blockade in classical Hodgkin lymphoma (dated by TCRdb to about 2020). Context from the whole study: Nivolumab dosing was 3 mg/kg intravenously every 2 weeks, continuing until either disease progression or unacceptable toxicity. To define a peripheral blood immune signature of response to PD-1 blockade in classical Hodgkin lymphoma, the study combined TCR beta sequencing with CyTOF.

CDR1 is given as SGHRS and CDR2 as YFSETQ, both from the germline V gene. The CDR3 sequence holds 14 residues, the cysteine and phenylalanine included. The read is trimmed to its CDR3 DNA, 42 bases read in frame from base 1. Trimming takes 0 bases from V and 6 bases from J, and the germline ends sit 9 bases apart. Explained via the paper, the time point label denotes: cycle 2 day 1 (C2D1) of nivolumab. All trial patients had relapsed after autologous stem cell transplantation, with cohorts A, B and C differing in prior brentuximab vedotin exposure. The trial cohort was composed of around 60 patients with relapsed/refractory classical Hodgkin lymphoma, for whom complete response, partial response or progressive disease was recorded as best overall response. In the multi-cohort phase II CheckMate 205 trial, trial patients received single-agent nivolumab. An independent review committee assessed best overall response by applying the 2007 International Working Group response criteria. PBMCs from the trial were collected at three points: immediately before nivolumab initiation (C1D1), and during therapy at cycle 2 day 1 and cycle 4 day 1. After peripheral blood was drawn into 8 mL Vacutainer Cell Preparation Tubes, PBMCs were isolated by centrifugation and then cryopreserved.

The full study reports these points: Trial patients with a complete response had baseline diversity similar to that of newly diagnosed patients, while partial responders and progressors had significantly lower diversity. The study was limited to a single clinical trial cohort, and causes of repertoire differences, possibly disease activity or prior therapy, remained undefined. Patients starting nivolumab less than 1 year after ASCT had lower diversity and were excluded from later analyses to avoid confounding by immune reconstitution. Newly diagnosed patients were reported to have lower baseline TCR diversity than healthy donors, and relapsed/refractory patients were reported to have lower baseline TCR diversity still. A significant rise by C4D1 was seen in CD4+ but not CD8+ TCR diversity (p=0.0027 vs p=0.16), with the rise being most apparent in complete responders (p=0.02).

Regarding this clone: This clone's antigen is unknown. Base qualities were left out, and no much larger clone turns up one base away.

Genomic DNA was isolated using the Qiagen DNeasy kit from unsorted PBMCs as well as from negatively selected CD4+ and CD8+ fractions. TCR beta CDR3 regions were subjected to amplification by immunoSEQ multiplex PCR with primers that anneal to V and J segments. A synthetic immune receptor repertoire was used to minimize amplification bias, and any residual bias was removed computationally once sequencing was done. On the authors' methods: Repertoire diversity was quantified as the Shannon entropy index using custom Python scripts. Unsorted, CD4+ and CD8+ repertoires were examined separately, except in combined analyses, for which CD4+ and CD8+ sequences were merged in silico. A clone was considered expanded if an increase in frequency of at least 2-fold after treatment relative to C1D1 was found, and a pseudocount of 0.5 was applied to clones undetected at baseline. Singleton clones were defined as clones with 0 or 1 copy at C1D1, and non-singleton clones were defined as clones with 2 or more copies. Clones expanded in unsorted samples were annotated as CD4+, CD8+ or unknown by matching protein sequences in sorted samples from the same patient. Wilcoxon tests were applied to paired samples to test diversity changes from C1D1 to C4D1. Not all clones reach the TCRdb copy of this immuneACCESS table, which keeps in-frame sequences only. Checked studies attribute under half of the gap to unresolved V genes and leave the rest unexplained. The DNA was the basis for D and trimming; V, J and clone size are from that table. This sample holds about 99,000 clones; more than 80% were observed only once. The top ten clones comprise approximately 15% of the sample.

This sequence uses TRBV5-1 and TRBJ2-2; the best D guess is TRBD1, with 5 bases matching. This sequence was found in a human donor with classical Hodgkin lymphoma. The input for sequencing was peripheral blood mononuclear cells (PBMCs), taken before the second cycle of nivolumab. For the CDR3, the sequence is CASSLEGLAGELFF. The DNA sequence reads TGCGCCAGCAGCTTGGAGGGGCTAGCCGGGGAGCTGTTTTTT.